This T cell receptor (beta chain) was identified in a study of long-term antiretroviral therapy in people with HIV. Study findings and constraints: Blood specimens, gathered between 2004 and 2017, were possibly obtained under older ART regimens.

With regard to this clone: Its specificity is not known.

Trimming shortened V by 4 bases and J by 0 bases, and 12 bases separated the two germline ends. This CDR3 contains 15 residues. Germline V CDR1 and CDR2: LGHNA, YSLEER. They ran version v3.0 of the immunoSEQ assay at survey level. Libraries were prepared by immunoSEQ multiplex PCR; TCRdb keeps only in-frame clonotypes and omits some of them. The data contain about 36,000 clones, approximately 80% of them singletons. The input for sequencing was unsorted PBMCs, taken 3.4 years after starting antiretroviral therapy. This chain connects TRBV4-3 to TRBJ1-1; D is unresolved. The clonotype comes from a man aged 30 to 39 with HIV. CDR3 nucleotides: TGCGCCAGCAGCCCGGAGATTCATTTGAACACTGAAGCTTTCTTT. Translation: CASSPEIHLNTEAFF.